This is a list of T cell receptor beta chains from one sample in a study of blood T cell repertoires in COVID-19. Sequenced by immunoSEQ multiplex PCR; TCRdb stores in-frame clones only, minus some. Here the sample spans over 120,000 clones, more than 75% being singletons. The specimen was PBMCs or T cells enriched from blood (not recorded which). These receptors came from a woman in her forties or fifties who had recovered from COVID-19. Each CDR3 is given with its conserved first and last residue. The D gene is left open where the match is weak. The size field is filled for only some rows; it gives once, few, many or a size class.

TRBJ1-2 TRBD1 TRBV5-1 few TGCGCCACCAAAGCAGACAGGGGGCCCTATGGCTACACCTTC CATKADRGPYGYTF
TRBJ1-1 - TRBV15 once TGTGCCACCAGCAGAGATTTGGAGGCTGAAGCTTTCTTT CATSRDLEAEAFF
TRBJ2-5 - TRBV20-1 - TGCAGTGCTAGTAGGCAGGGAGAGACCCAGTACTTC CSASRQGETQYF
TRBJ1-2 - TRBV20-1 - TGCAGTGCTAGCGGTTACTATGGCTACACCTTC CSASGYYGYTF
TRBJ1-3 - TRBV5-1 few TGCGCCAGCAGCTTGGGTAGCCTCACCTCTGGAAACACCATATATTTT CASSLGSLTSGNTIYF
TRBJ2-1 TRBD1 TRBV5-6 once TGTGCCAGCAGCTGGACAGGGGGCCTTGATGGCCTCTACAATGAGCAGTTCTTC CASSWTGGLDGLYNEQFF
TRBJ1-1 TRBD1 TRBV5-1 - TGCGCCAGCAGCGACCACCGGACAGGGTCTTACACTGAAGCTTTCTTT CASSDHRTGSYTEAFF
TRBJ2-3 TRBD2 TRBV4-1 - TGCGCCAGCAGACGGACTAGCGGGGGGGCCTATACGCAGTATTTT CASRRTSGGAYTQYF
TRBJ1-1 - TRBV19 - TGTGCCAGTAGTATATTTAGCGGTGAAGCTTTCTTT CASSIFSGEAFF
TRBJ1-2 TRBD1 TRBV7-9 - TGTGCCAGCAGCCCCCTGGACAGGGGCTATGGCTACACCTTC CASSPLDRGYGYTF
TRBJ1-5 TRBD1 TRBV14 - TGTGCCAGCAGCAAAAGGACAGGGAGGAGTGATCAGCCCCAGCATTTT CASSKRTGRSDQPQHF
TRBJ1-2 TRBD1 TRBV7-6 - TGTGCCAGCAGCCCGACAGGGTGGGAGTACGGCTACACCTTC CASSPTGWEYGYTF
TRBJ2-3 - TRBV4-1 - TGCGCCAGCAGCCCCCCAACCGACAGTGCCCCAGATACGCAGTATTTT CASSPPTDSAPDTQYF
TRBJ2-2 TRBD2 TRBV10-1 - TGCGCCAGCAGTGAGGGGCTAGCGGGGGCGTTTGACGGGGAGCTGTTTTTT CASSEGLAGAFDGELFF
TRBJ2-7 TRBD1 TRBV7-2 - TGTGCCAGCAAAACGGGACAGGGGGAATACGAGCAGTACTTC CASKTGQGEYEQYF
TRBJ1-1 - TRBV19 - TGTGCCAGTAAATTGGGGGGGCACACTGAAGCTTTCTTT CASKLGGHTEAFF
TRBJ2-1 TRBD1 TRBV27 - TGTGCCAGCAGTTGGACAGGAAGGTCCGGCTACAATGAGCAGTTCTTC CASSWTGRSGYNEQFF
TRBJ2-5 - TRBV16 - TGTGCCAGCAGCAGCGCCCCTCAAGAGACCCAGTACTTC CASSSAPQETQYF